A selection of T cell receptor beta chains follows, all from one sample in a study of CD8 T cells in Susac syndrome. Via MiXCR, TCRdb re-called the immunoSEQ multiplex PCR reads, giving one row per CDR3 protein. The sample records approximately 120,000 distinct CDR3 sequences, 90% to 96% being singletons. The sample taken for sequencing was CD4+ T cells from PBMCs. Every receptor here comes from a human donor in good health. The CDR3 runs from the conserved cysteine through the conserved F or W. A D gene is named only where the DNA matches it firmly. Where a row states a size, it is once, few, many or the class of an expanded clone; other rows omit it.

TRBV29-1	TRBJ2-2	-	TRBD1	TGCAGCGTGGCCGGGACAGGGTTAAACACCGGGGAGCTGTTTTTT	CSVAGTGLNTGELFF
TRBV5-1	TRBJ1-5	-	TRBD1	TGCGCCAGCAGCTTGGGGGACAGGGGGCAAAATCAGCCCCAGCATTTT	CASSLGDRGQNQPQHF
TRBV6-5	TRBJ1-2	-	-	TGTGCCAGCAGTTTGGACAGTCAAACGAACTATGGCTACACCTTC	CASSLDSQTNYGYTF
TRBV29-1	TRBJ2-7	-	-	TGCAGCGTTGCCACCGTCTACGAGCAGTACTTC	CSVATVYEQYF
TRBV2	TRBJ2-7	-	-	TGTGCCAGCAGAGACTACCCGGGGAACTACGAGCAGTACTTC	CASRDYPGNYEQYF
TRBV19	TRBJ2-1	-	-	TGTGCCAGTAGTCTGAGAGCCTCCGCAGCGAGCTCCTACAATGAGCAGTTCTTC	CASSLRASAASSYNEQFF
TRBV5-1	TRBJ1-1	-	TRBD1	TGCGCCAGCACAGGGGGCGCCGGGAACACTGAAGCTTTCTTT	CASTGGAGNTEAFF
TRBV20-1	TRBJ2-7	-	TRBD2	TGCAGTGCCGTGAGCGGGAACTCCTACGAGCAGTACTTC	CSAVSGNSYEQYF
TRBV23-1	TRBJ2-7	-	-	TGCGCCAGCAGTCAATCTGGTCTCCCGCGTAACGAGCAGTACTTC	CASSQSGLPRNEQYF
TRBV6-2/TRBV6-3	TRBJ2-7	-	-	TGTGCCAGCAACCACCCTAACCTAGGAGGGATGAAGCAGTACTTC	CASNHPNLGGMKQYF
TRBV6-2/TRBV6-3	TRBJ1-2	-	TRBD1	TGTGCCAGCAGAACAGGGGGCTTTGGCTACACCTTC	CASRTGGFGYTF
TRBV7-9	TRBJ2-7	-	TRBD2	TGTGCCAGCAGCTTAGCGCTTCCAGCGGGAGAATACGAGCAGTACTTC	CASSLALPAGEYEQYF
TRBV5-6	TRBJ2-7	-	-	TGTGCCAGCACGACAGGCAACTACGAGCAGTACTTC	CASTTGNYEQYF
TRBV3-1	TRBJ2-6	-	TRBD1	TGTGCCAGCAGCCCGAAGAGGACAGGGACTGGGGCCAACGTCCTGACTTTC	CASSPKRTGTGANVLTF
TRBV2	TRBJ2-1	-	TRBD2	TGTGCCAGCAGTTTCGACGGACTAGCGGGGAAGAGCTCCTACAATGAGCAGTTCTTC	CASSFDGLAGKSSYNEQFF
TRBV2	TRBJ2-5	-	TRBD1	TGTGCCAGCAACAGGGGAGCAGAGACCCAGTACTTC	CASNRGAETQYF
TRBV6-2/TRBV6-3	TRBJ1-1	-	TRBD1	TGTGCCAGCAGAGCGGGGACAGGGAATCAGAACACTGAAGCTTTCTTT	CASRAGTGNQNTEAFF
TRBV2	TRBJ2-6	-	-	TGTGCCAGCAGTCAGACGTTGCCTGGGGCCAACGTCCTGACTTTC	CASSQTLPGANVLTF
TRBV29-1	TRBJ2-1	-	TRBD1	TGCAGCGTTGGGACAGGGGGCAATGAGCAGTTCTTC	CSVGTGGNEQFF
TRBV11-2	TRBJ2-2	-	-	TGTGCCAGTTACATGGGGGGTCGGGGCACCGGGGAGCTGTTTTTT	CASYMGGRGTGELFF
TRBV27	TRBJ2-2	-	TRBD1	TGTGCCAGCAGTTCGACAGGGGGCGCGGGCGGGGAGCTGTTTTTT	CASSSTGGAGGELFF
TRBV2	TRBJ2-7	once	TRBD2	TGTGCCAGCGAGGGAGGGATGCACGAGCAGTACTTC	CASEGGMHEQYF
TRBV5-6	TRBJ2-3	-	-	TGTGCCAGCACCCTTTTGGGTAAAACTAGCACAGATACGCAGTATTTT	CASTLLGKTSTDTQYF
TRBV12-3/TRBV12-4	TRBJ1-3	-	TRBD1	TGTGCCACCCGTGAGGGCAGGGGGCGAGGAAACACCATATATTTT	CATREGRGRGNTIYF